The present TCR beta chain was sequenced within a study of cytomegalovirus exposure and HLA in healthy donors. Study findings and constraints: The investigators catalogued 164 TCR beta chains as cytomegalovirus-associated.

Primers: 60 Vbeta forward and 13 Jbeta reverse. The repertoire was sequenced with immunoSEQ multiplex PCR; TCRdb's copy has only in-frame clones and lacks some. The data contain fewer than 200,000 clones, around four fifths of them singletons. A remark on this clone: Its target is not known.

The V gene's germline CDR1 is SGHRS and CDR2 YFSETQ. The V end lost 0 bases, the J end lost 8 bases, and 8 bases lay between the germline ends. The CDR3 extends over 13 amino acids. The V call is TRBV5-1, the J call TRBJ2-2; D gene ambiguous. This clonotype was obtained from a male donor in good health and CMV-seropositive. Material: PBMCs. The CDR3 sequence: CASSLGPMGELFF. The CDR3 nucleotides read TGCGCCAGCAGCTTGGGTCCCATGGGGGAGCTGTTTTTT.